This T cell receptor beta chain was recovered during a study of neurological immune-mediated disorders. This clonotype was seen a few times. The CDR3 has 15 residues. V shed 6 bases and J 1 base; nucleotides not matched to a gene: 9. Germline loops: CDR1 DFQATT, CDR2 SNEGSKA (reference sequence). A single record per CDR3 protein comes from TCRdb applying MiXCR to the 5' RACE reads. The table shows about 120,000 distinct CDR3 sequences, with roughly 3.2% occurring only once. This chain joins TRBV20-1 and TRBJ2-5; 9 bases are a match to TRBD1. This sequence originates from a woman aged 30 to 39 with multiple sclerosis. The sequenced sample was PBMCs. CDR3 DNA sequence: TGCAGTGCGATCGGGACAGGGAAAGGCCAAGAGACCCAGTACTTC. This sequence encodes CSAIGTGKGQETQYF.